The 6 T cell receptor beta chains below were found in one sample sequenced in a study of cytomegalovirus exposure and HLA in healthy donors. The PCR made use of 60 Vbeta and 13 Jbeta primers. TCRdb keeps only in-frame clones here, not all; method: immunoSEQ multiplex PCR. The table has some 120,000 clones, 70% to 75% seen once. Material for sequencing was PBMCs. All receptors come from a man aged 30-40 years in good health and CMV-seronegative.

This sequence joins TRBV9 and TRBJ2-5, with D possibly matching TRBD1 (5 bases). Trimming removed 5 bases at V and 0 bases at J, with 17 bases between. The CDR3 extends over 16 amino acids. Germline-derived CDR1 and CDR2 are SGDLS and YYNGEE. This CDR3 reads CASRGYHRYHQETQYF. The CDR3 coding sequence is TGTGCCAGCAGGGGATACCACAGGTATCACCAAGAGACCCAGTACTTC.

The genes are TRBV5-8 and TRBJ2-5; D gene uncertain. The CDR3 length is 13 residues. Germline CDR1 and CDR2: SGHTS and YDEGEE. Trimming pared 2 bases from V and 5 bases from J, leaving 10 bases between. The CDR3 loop is CASSLFERETQYF. The CDR3 DNA follows: TGTGCCAGCAGCTTATTTGAGCGCGAGACCCAGTACTTC. Complete variable domain (other parts from reference TRBV5-8 and TRBJ2-5): EAGVTQSPTHLIKTRGQQATLRCSPISGHTSVYWYQQALGLGLQFLLWYDEGEERNRGNFPPRFSGRQFPNYSSELNVNALELEDSALYLCASSLFERETQYFGPGTRLLVL.

J is TRBJ1-2 and V is TRBV6-1, with D uncertain. This CDR3 contains 15 residues. Trimming took off 0 bases at V and 0 bases at J, with 8 bases between the two ends. The germline CDR1 and CDR2 sequences are MNHNS and SASEGT. CDR3 nucleotides: TGTGCCAGCAGTGAAGCGACAAGAGCTAACTATGGCTACACCTTC. It yields the protein CASSEATRANYGYTF.

The chain combines TRBV27 with TRBJ2-5; TRBD2 might be the D (7 bases). With 3 bases removed from V and 4 bases from J, the gap between germline ends came to 18 bases. The CDR3 has 16 amino acids. Germline V gene lookup returns CDR1 MNHEY and CDR2 SMNVEV (reference sequence). The CDR3 here is CASSFTGGAVVETQYF. DNA of the CDR3: TGTGCCAGCAGTTTTACGGGGGGCGCGGTAGTAGAGACCCAGTACTTC.

This chain links TRBV14 with TRBJ1-1, with 11 bases matching TRBD1. CDR3 length: 14 residues. Germline V gene lookup returns CDR1 SGHDN and CDR2 FVKESK. With V trimmed by 10 bases and J by 6 bases, 10 bases remained unmatched. The CDR3 sequence is CATTPRTGGSEAFF. In nucleotides, the CDR3 is TGTGCCACGACCCCCAGGACAGGGGGCTCTGAAGCTTTCTTT.

J is TRBJ2-7 and V is TRBV10-3; D uncertain. Germline CDR1 ENHRY, CDR2 SYGVKD. Trimming pared 8 bases from V and 4 bases from J, leaving 12 bases between. The CDR3 spans 12 residues. CDR3 loop: CAISQYEYEQYF. The CDR3, as DNA: TGTGCCATCTCTCAGTATGAATACGAGCAGTACTTC.